The subject of this entry is one T cell receptor beta chain. The target of this receptor is not known. No base quality values were provided; no much bigger clone lies one nucleotide off. The time point label, read with the paper, signifies: baseline before first vaccination. Samples from vaccinated people were obtained from the UK trials COV001 and COV002, which included a single-blind randomized controlled phase 2/3 trial of AZD1222 (ChAdOx1 nCoV-19) in healthy adults. For TCRbeta chain sequencing, PBMC samples were collected from trial participants at day 0 and at day 28 after the second dose. The data stem from a study of T cell responses to AZD1222 COVID-19 vaccine (dated by TCRdb to the early 2020s). About the study as a whole: AZD1222 recipients with second doses at about 4 weeks or about 12 weeks were pooled, because spike-specific TCR depth and breadth did not differ between schedules. TCR sequencing was performed for 230 to 250 trial participants, of whom roughly 200 were given two doses of AZD1222 and around 26 were given two doses of MenACWY control vaccine. Trial participants were enrolled into age subgroups of 18-55, 56-69 and 70-plus years, which contained 148, 28 and 57 TCR-sequenced participants, respectively.

The CDR3 regions of human TCRbeta chains were analyzed by immunosequencing. On the authors' methods: Repertoire TCRs were checked for matches against a reference library of SARS-CoV-2-specific TCRs that had been generated using the MIRA antigen-specificity platform. Breadth was defined as the fraction of unique TCRs that were SARS-CoV-2-associated. Depth was defined as the fraction of total T cells that were SARS-CoV-2-associated. Each spike-specific TCR was assigned to its reactive spike region and to a CD4 or CD8 class using the MIRA data. Log10-transformed breadth and depth values were compared by one-way ANOVA with Sidak's multiple comparisons tests. As stored in TCRdb, this immuneACCESS dataset retains in-frame rearrangements with V and J assigned. A fraction of the clones does not appear; measured against another copy, unresolved V genes explain less than half of the discrepancy, and the remainder lacks a known reason. The V and J calls and clone size come from that table; D and trimming were worked out from the DNA. Counted in this sample were over 95,000 clones; around nine tenths of them appeared once. The top ten hold 10% to 15% of the sample.

What the work shows at the level of the full study, not this receptor alone: The 56-69-year group was small, and its depth increase did not reach significance, likely because of low power. The vaccine-associated CD4 TCRs covered the entire spike protein, and the dominant responses fell in regions 160-218 and 743-854. After two AZD1222 doses, spike-specific TCR breadth and depth were significantly higher than at day 0 and than in MenACWY recipients. Conclusions about previously exposed vaccinees are limited, since just a handful of AZD1222 recipients were seropositive for SARS-CoV-2 at baseline. Because no day 14 peak-response samples were available, the repertoires could be characterized only after the peak T cell response. Most participants were white British and females outnumbered males, and the authors suggested that clonal diversity may have been underestimated. Epitopes outside the regions mutated in the B.1.351 and B.1.1.7 variants were reportedly recognized by nearly half of the unique spike-specific TCRs.

CDR1 is given as MDHEN and CDR2 as SYDVKM, both from the germline V gene. The CDR3 runs 14 residues from the cysteine to the phenylalanine. The retained sequence is limited to the CDR3, 42 bases, with the frame set at the first base. V is reduced by 6 bases and J by 6 bases, leaving a spacing of 18 bases between them. This TCR derives from an adult in good health. The rearrangement joined TRBV28 to TRBJ2-7, with the D gene not confidently named. The sample was peripheral blood, taken on day 0 of AZD1222 vaccination. The encoded CDR3 is CASSRLWAMSEQYF. The nucleotides read TGTGCCAGCAGCCGGCTTTGGGCGATGTCCGAGCAGTACTTC. When the CDR3 is completed using the reference TRBV28 and TRBJ2-7 genes on either side, the full variable domain is DVKVTQSSRYLVKRTGEKVFLECVQDMDHENMFWYRQDPGLGLRLIYFSYDVKMKEKGDIPEGYSVSREKKERFSLILESASTNQTSMYLCASSRLWAMSEQYFGPGTRLTVT.